This T cell receptor (beta chain) came from a study of T cells after yellow fever vaccination. This clonotype was recorded at least ten times. Its antigen is not known. Germline lookup yields CDR1 SGHRS and CDR2 YFSETQ. The CDR3 sequence is 18 residues long. V gave up 4 bases and J gave up 4 bases; unmatched junction bases: 17. One entry per CDR3 protein results from TCRdb running MiXCR on the 5' RACE reads. Of a few hundred thousand distinct CDR3 sequences detected, about 15% appear once; the ten largest clones hold 17%. Study-wide points: Sorted repertoires could include abundant contaminating clonotypes from bulk cells. A large majority of primary-vaccination clones showed up again after the booster (about 96% CD4, almost 90% CD8). Shared CD4/CD8 clonotypes were a small share, likely from convergent recombination.

The receptor comes from a man aged 18 to 29 who received the YFV17D yellow fever vaccine. The sample in question was PBMCs, obtained about 5 days after the first yellow fever vaccination. V is TRBV5-1 and J is TRBJ2-7; 10 bases are shared with TRBD1. The DNA of the CDR3 is TGCGCCAGCAGCGCCACACCGGGACAGGGGACAATTCAATACGAGCAGTACTTC. Translated, it gives CASSATPGQGTIQYEQYF.